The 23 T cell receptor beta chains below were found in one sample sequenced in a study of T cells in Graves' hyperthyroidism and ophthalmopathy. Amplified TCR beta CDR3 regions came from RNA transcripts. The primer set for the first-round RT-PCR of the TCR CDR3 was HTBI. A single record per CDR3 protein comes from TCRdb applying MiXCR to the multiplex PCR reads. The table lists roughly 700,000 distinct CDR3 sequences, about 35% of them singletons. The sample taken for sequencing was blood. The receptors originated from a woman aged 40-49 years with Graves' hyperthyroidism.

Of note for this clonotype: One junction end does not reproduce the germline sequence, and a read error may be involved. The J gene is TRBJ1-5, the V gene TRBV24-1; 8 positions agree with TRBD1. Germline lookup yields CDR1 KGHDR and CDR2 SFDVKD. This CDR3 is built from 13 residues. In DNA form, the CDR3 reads TGTGCCAGCAGTGGGACAGGAGTGGGGCCCCAGCATTTT. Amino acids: CASSGTGVGPQHF.

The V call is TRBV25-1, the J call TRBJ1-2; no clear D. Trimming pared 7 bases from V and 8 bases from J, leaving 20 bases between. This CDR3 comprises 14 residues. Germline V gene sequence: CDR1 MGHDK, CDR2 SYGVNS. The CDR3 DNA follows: TGTGCCAGCACGGTCAGCCATGGACTGCAAGGCTACACCTTC. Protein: CASTVSHGLQGYTF.

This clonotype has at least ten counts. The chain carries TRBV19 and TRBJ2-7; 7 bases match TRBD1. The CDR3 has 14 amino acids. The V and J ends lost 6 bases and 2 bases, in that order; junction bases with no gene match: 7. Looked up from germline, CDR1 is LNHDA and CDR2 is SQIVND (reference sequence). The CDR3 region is CASSGTASTYEQYF. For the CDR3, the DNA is TGTGCCAGTAGCGGGACAGCCTCCACCTACGAGCAGTACTTC.

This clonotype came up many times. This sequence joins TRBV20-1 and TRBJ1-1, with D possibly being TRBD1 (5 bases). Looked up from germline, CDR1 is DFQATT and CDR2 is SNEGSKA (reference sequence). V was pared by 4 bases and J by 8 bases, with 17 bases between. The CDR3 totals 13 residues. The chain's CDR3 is CSATLPGLKEAFF. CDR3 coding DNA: TGCAGTGCTACCCTCCCGGGACTAAAAGAAGCTTTCTTT.

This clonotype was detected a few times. CDR3 region: CASSQERTGGEKLFF. In nucleotides, the CDR3 is TGCGCCAGCAGCCAAGAACGGACAGGGGGTGAAAAACTGTTTTTT. The chain links TRBV4-3 to TRBJ1-4; 10 bases match TRBD1. Germline V gene lookup returns CDR1 LGHNA and CDR2 YSLEER. V dropped 0 bases and J dropped 7; count of bases not matched to a gene: 2. The CDR3 sequence is 15 residues long.

Here the CDR3 DNA reads TGTGCCAGCAGCTCCTACAGAGGGTTGTCACCCCTCCACTTT. This sequence encodes CASSSYRGLSPLHF. The chain carries TRBV7-1 and TRBJ1-6, with unresolved D. TRBV7-1 is an ORF for which the function is uncertain. With 3 bases removed from V and 10 bases from J, the gap between germline ends came to 13 bases. The CDR3 is 14 residues long.

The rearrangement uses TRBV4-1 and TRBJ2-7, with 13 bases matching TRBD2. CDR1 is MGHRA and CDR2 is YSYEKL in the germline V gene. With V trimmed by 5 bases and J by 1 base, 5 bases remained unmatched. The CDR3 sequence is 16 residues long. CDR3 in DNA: TGCGCCAGCAGCGCCCAGACTAGCGGGAGGTCCTACGAGCAGTACTTC. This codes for CASSAQTSGRSYEQYF.

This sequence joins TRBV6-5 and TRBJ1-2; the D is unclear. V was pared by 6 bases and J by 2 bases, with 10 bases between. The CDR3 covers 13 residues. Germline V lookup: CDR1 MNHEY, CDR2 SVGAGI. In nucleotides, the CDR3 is TGTGCCAGCAGCTCGACGTTCAACTATGGCTACACCTTC. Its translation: CASSSTFNYGYTF.

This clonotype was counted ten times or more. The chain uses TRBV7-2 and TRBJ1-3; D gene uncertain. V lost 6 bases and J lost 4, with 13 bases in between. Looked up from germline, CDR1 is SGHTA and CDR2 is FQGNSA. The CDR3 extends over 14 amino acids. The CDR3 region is CASSRTPSGNTIYF. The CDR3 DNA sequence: TGTGCCAGCAGTAGAACTCCCTCAGGAAACACCATATATTTT.

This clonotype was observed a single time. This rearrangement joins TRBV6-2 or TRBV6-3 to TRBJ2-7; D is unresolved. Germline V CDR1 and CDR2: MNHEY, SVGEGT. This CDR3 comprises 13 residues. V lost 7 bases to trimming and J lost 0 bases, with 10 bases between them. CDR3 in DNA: TGTGCCAGCAAGGAGACATTCTCCTACGAGCAGTACTTC. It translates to CASKETFSYEQYF.

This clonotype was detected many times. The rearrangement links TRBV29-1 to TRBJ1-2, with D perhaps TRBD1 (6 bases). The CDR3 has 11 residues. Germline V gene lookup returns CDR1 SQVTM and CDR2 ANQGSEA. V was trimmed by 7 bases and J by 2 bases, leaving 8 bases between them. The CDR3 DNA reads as TGCAGCGGGACAGCGAACTATGGCTACACCTTC. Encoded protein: CSGTANYGYTF.

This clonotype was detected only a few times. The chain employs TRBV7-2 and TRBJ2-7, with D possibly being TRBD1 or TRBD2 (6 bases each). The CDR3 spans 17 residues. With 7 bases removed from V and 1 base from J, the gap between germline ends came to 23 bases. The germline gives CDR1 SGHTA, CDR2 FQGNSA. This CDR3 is CASTIGQGLGGSYEQYF. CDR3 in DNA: TGTGCCAGCACCATTGGGCAGGGGCTAGGAGGGTCCTACGAGCAGTACTTC.

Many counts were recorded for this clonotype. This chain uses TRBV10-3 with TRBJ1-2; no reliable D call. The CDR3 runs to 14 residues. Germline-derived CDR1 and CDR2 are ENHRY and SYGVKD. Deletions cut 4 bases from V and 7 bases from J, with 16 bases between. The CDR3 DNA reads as TGTGCCATCAGTGGGGCCCAGGACTCTTCTGGCTACACCTTC. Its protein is CAISGAQDSSGYTF.

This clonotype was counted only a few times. The CDR3 protein is CASSPQSGRGGYTF. The CDR3 DNA is TGTGCCAGTAGTCCGCAGTCCGGGAGAGGAGGCTACACCTTC. The chain combines TRBV19 with TRBJ1-2; D unresolved. CDR3 length: 14 amino acids. V shed 5 bases and J shed 8 bases, with 18 bases lying between them. Per germline, CDR1 LNHDA and CDR2 SQIVND (reference sequence).

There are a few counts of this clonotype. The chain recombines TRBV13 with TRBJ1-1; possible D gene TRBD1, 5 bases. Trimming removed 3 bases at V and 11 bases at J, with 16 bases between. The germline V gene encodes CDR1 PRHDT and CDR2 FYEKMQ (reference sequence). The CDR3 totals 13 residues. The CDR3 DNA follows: TGTGCCAGCAGCTTCTTTCTGCAGGGTAGCGCTTTCTTT. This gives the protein CASSFFLQGSAFF.

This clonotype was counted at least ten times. The CDR3 region has the DNA TGCAGTGCTAAAAGGGTTGGCCAAGAGACCCAGTACTTC. It yields the protein CSAKRVGQETQYF. This chain connects TRBV20-1 to TRBJ2-5; D remains ambiguous. This CDR3 has 13 residues. V lost 4 bases and J lost 1, with 10 bases in between. Looked up from germline, CDR1 is DFQATT and CDR2 is SNEGSKA (reference sequence).

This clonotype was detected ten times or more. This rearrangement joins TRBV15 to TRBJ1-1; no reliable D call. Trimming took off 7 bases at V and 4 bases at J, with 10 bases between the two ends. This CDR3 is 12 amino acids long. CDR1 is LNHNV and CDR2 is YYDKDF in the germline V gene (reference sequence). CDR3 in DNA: TGTGCCACCATCTCCTGGGGCACTGAAGCTTTCTTT. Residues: CATISWGTEAFF.

DNA for the CDR3: TGTGCCAGCAACACGGGGACATATAGTGGTTCACCCCTCCACTTT. Protein: CASNTGTYSGSPLHF. The V gene is TRBV12-3 or TRBV12-4, the J gene TRBJ1-6; D might be TRBD1 (6 bases). Deletions cut 7 bases from V and 9 bases from J, with 19 bases between. The CDR3 covers 15 residues.

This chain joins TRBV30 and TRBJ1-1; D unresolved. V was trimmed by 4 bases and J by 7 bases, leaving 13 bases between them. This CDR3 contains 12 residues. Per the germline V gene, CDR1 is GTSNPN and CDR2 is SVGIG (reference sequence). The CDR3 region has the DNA TGTGCCTGGACCGGACTAGTGAATGAAGCTTTCTTT. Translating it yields CAWTGLVNEAFF.

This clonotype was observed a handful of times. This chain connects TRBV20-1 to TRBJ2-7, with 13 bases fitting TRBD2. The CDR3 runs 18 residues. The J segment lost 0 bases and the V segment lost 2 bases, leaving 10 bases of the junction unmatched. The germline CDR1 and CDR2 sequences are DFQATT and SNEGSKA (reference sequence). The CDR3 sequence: CSARKGLAGVGPSYEQYF. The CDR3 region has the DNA TGCAGTGCTAGAAAAGGACTAGCGGGAGTGGGTCCCTCCTACGAGCAGTACTTC.

The CDR3: CSVERDRDQPQHF. Written as DNA, the CDR3 is TGCAGCGTTGAGCGGGACAGGGATCAGCCCCAGCATTTT. The chain is built from TRBV29-1 and TRBJ1-5; TRBD1 matches at 9 bases. The CDR3 runs to 13 residues. The V gene end was trimmed by 3 bases and the J gene end by 5 bases; junction bases not matched to a gene: 2. Per the germline V gene, CDR1 is SQVTM and CDR2 is ANQGSEA.

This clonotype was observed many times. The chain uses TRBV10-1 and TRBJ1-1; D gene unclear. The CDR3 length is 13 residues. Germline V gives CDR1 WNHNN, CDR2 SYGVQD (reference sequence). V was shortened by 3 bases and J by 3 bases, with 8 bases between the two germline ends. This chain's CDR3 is CASSDRIDTEAFF. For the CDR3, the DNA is TGCGCCAGCAGTGACAGGATCGACACTGAAGCTTTCTTT.

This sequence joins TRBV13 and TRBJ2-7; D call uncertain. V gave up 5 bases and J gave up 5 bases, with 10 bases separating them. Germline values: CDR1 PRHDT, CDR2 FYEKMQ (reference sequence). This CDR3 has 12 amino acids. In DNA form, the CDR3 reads TGTGCCAGCAGCCCCTTTAACAACGAGCAGTACTTC. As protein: CASSPFNNEQYF.